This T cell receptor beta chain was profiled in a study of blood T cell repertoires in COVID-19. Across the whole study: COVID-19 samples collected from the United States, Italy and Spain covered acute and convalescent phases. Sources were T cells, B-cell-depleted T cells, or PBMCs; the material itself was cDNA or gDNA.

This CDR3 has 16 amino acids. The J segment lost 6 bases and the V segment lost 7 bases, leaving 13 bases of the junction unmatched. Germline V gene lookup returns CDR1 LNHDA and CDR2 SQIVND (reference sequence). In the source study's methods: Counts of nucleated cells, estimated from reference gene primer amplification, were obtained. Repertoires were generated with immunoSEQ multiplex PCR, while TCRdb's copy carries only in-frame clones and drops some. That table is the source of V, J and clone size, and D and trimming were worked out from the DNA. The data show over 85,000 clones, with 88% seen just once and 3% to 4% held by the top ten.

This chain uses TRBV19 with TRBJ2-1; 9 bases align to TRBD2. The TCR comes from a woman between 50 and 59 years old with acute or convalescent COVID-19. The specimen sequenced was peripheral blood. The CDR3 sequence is CASTTAAGGLVNEQFF. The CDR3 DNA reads TGTGCCAGTACTACGGCTGCGGGAGGGTTGGTCAATGAGCAGTTCTTC. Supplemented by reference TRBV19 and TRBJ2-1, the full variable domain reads DGGITQSPKYLFRKEGQNVTLSCEQNLNHDAMYWYRQDPGQGLRLIYYSQIVNDFQKGDIAEGYSVSREKKESFPLTVTSAQKNPTAFYLCASTTAAGGLVNEQFFGPGTRLTVL.